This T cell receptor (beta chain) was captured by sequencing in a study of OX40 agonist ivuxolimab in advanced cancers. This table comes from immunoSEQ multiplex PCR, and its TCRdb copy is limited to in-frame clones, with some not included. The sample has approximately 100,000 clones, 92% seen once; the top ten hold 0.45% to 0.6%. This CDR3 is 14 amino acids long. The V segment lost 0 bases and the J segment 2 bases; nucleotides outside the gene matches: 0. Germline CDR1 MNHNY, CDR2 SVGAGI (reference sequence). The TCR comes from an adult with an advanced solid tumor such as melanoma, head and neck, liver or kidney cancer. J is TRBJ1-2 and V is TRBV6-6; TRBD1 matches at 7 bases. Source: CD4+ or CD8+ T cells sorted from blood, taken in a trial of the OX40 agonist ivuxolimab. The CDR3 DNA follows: TGTGCCAGCAGTTACTCGACAGGGAACTATGGCTACACCTTC. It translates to CASSYSTGNYGYTF.